This entry lists 30 T cell receptor beta chains sequenced from one sample in a study of T cell responses to AZD1222 COVID-19 vaccine (dated by TCRdb to the early 2020s). Read against the paper, the sample's time point label means: baseline before first vaccination. Libraries were built with the immunoSEQ multiplex PCR assay. TCRdb provides this immuneACCESS table in a form limited to in-frame rearrangements. Some clones are lacking; in checked studies, under half of them reflect an unresolved V gene, and why the rest are absent is not known. This sample holds 120,000 or so clones; more than 85% were observed only once. Clones ranked in the top ten supply approximately 2.8% of the sample. This sample comprised peripheral blood, obtained on day 0 of AZD1222 vaccination. The receptors were gathered from an adult in good health.

This clone occurred once. The V gene is TRBV6-2 or TRBV6-3, the J gene TRBJ1-1; possibly TRBD1 for D (5 bases). The CDR3 is made up of 16 amino acids. Germline CDR1 MNHEY, CDR2 SVGEGT. V was cut by 4 bases and J by 4 bases, with 19 bases left in between. CDR3 bases: TGTGCCAGCAGTTTGGTACATCGCTGGGGCCTCACTGAAGCTTTCTTT. Translating it yields CASSLVHRWGLTEAFF.

This clone is a singleton in its sample. The chain recombines TRBV27 with TRBJ2-7; the match to TRBD1 covers 8 bases. Germline CDR1 is MNHEY and CDR2 is SMNVEV (reference sequence). The CDR3 extends over 14 amino acids. V shed 4 bases and J 0 bases; nucleotides not matched to a gene: 2. DNA of the CDR3: TGTGCCAGCAGTTGGACAGGGAACTCCTACGAGCAGTACTTC. It translates to CASSWTGNSYEQYF.

V gene TRBV27 combines with J gene TRBJ1-5; D not certain. This CDR3 is built from 13 residues. Germline loops: CDR1 MNHEY, CDR2 SMNVEV (reference sequence). V shed 3 bases and J shed 4 bases, with 7 bases lying between them. The CDR3 protein is CASSFAGNQPQHF. In DNA, the CDR3 is TGTGCCAGCAGTTTTGCGGGTAATCAGCCCCAGCATTTT.

The rearrangement joins TRBV4-2 to TRBJ2-1; 7 bases fit TRBD2. CDR3 length equals 14 residues. In germline, CDR1 is LGHNA, CDR2 YNFKEQ. V was clipped by 0 bases and J by 8 bases; unmatched bases: 4. The CDR3 spells CASSQELAVDEQFF. In DNA form, the CDR3 reads TGTGCCAGCAGCCAAGAGCTAGCGGTGGATGAGCAGTTCTTC.

V and J are TRBV3-1 (or the pseudogene TRBV3-2) and TRBJ1-2; D unresolved. The ends were cut back, 0 bases at V and 3 bases at J, with 17 bases in the middle. This CDR3 comprises 17 residues. Germline V CDR1 and CDR2: LGHDT, YNNKEL (reference sequence). CDR3 bases: TGTGCCAGCAGCCAAGAGGGGATGGGGAGTTGGGACTATGGCTACACCTTC. Translating it yields CASSQEGMGSWDYGYTF.

The chain recombines TRBV2 with TRBJ1-5; 12 bases fit TRBD1. CDR1 is SNHLY and CDR2 is FYNNEI in the germline V gene. With V trimmed by 6 bases and J by 6 bases, 6 bases remained unmatched. The CDR3 has 15 residues. The CDR3 DNA reads as TGTGCCAGCAGCCCGGGACAGGGGGCTTTTCAGCCCCAGCATTTT. Translated: CASSPGQGAFQPQHF.

The chain carries TRBV2 and TRBJ2-3; 11 positions agree with TRBD2. The CDR3 length is 15 residues. Looked up from germline, CDR1 is SNHLY and CDR2 is FYNNEI. V was pared by 7 bases and J by 4 bases, with 7 bases of the junction left unmatched. In DNA, the CDR3 is TGTGCCAGCAAACTAGCGGGAGTTCCCGCAGATACGCAGTATTTT. It is translated as CASKLAGVPADTQYF.

The CDR3 loop is CASTRDLNYGYTF. CDR3 sequence (DNA): TGCGCCAGCACCAGAGACCTCAACTATGGCTACACCTTC. The chain joins TRBV5-1 to TRBJ1-2; the D is unclear. Between the trimmed V and J ends, which lost 6 bases and 2 bases, there was a span of 11 bases. The germline V gene has CDR1 SGHRS and CDR2 YFSETQ. The CDR3 runs 13 residues.

This chain joins TRBV6-5 and TRBJ1-3; no reliable D call. V shed 0 bases and J shed 0 bases, with 9 bases lying between them. The CDR3 sequence is 16 residues long. The germline V gene has CDR1 MNHEY and CDR2 SVGAGI. CDR3 loop: CASSYSSTSSGNTIYF. The CDR3 region has the DNA TGTGCCAGCAGTTACTCGTCGACAAGCTCTGGAAACACCATATATTTT.

This clone was found a few times. The chain recombines TRBV27 with TRBJ1-4; a weak D match, TRBD1 (6 bases). This CDR3 comprises 15 residues. The V end was cut by 8 bases, the J end by 0 bases, with 13 bases between. CDR1 and CDR2 (germline): MNHEY, SMNVEV (reference sequence). The CDR3 DNA is TGTGCCAGCCGAATCTGGACAGCAACTAATGAAAAACTGTTTTTT. It translates to CASRIWTATNEKLFF.

The genes are TRBV6-5 and TRBJ1-2; the D gene is possibly TRBD1 (5 bases). V shed 7 bases and J shed 5 bases, with 17 bases lying between them. The CDR3 is 14 amino acids. Germline values: CDR1 MNHEY, CDR2 SVGAGI. CDR3 region: CASNPSHRQYGYTF. In nucleotides, the CDR3 is TGTGCCAGCAATCCTTCCCACAGGCAATATGGCTACACCTTC.

The chain recombines TRBV2 with TRBJ1-2, with 9 bases identical to TRBD1. V shed 6 bases, J shed 2 bases, and the junction held 4 bases outside the gene matches. Per the germline V gene, CDR1 is SNHLY and CDR2 is FYNNEI. The CDR3 has 14 residues. The CDR3 bases are TGTGCCAGCAGGCCCGGGACAGGGAACTATGGCTACACCTTC. Residues: CASRPGTGNYGYTF.

This CDR3 is CASTLGGGNGYTF. The CDR3 DNA reads TGTGCCAGCACCCTAGGGGGGGGGAATGGCTACACCTTC. The rearrangement joins TRBV7-9 to TRBJ1-2; D perhaps matches TRBD1 (6 bases). With 7 bases removed from V and 6 bases from J, the gap between germline ends came to 15 bases. The CDR3 has 13 residues. Germline-derived CDR1 and CDR2 are SEHNR and FQNEAQ (reference sequence).

The chain couples TRBV6-5 to TRBJ1-3; no clear D gene. The length of the CDR3 is 13 residues. CDR1 and CDR2 (germline): MNHEY, SVGAGI. V was cut by 8 bases and J by 0 bases, with 8 bases left in between. CDR3 sequence (DNA): TGTGCCAGCGCCGTTCTCTCTGGAAACACCATATATTTT. It yields the protein CASAVLSGNTIYF.

In its sample, this clone was seen once. The V call is TRBV12-3 or TRBV12-4, the J call TRBJ1-1; TRBD1 is a possible D gene (5 bases). The CDR3 loop spans 13 amino acids. V lost 5 bases and J 4 bases, leaving 11 bases between the germline ends. In DNA form, the CDR3 reads TGTGCCAGCAGTCTAGGGGTCCGCACTGAAGCTTTCTTT. Its translation is CASSLGVRTEAFF.

This sequence joins TRBV7-3 and TRBJ2-3, with D perhaps TRBD2 (6 bases). Per germline, CDR1 SGHTA and CDR2 FQGTGA. V lost 5 bases and J 2 bases, leaving 8 bases between the germline ends. The CDR3 is 13 amino acids. CDR3 amino acids: CASSRGTTDTQYF. The CDR3 nucleotides are TGTGCCAGCAGCCGCGGGACCACAGATACGCAGTATTTT. The variable domain in full, with the rest retrieved from reference TRBV7-3 and TRBJ2-3, is GAGVSQTPSNKVTEKGKYVELRCDPISGHTALYWYRQSLGQGPEFLIYFQGTGAADDSGLPNDRFFAVRPEGSVSTLKIQRTERGDSAVYLCASSRGTTDTQYFGPGTRLTVL.

This sequence joins TRBV19 and TRBJ2-1; 7 bases fit TRBD2. The ends lost 3 bases at V and 5 bases at J; junction bases unmatched: 4. Germline CDR1 and CDR2: LNHDA and SQIVND (reference sequence). This CDR3 spans 14 amino acids. The CDR3 DNA sequence: TGTGCCAGTAGTATGAGCGGGGTCAACAATGAGCAGTTCTTC. This codes for CASSMSGVNNEQFF.

This rearrangement joins TRBV7-2 to TRBJ2-2; D possibly corresponds to TRBD1 (6 bases). The CDR3 is made up of 17 amino acids. V gave up 2 bases and J gave up 4 bases, with 17 bases separating them. Germline lookup yields CDR1 SGHTA and CDR2 FQGNSA. CDR3 sequence: CASSLIGGRRGTGELFF. In DNA, the CDR3 is TGTGCCAGCAGCTTAATAGGGGGTAGGCGCGGCACCGGGGAGCTGTTTTTT.

The CDR3 region is CASITGTENTEAFF. The DNA of the CDR3 is TGTGCCAGCATCACCGGGACCGAGAACACTGAAGCTTTCTTT. V is TRBV2 and J is TRBJ1-1, with a tentative D call TRBD1 (5 bases). Germline-derived CDR1 and CDR2 are SNHLY and FYNNEI. The CDR3 runs 14 residues. V was pared by 7 bases and J by 1 base, with 13 bases between.

CDR3 sequence reads: CASTPGGRGQPQHF. The CDR3 DNA is TGTGCCAGCACCCCGGGGGGAAGAGGGCAGCCCCAGCATTTT. The rearrangement uses TRBV6-9 and TRBJ1-5, with D perhaps matching TRBD1 (5 bases). Germline V gene data show CDR1 as MNHGY and CDR2 as SVAAGI. With 7 bases removed from V and 7 bases from J, the gap between germline ends came to 17 bases. The CDR3 spans 14 residues.

This rearrangement joins TRBV10-3 to TRBJ2-7; D is ambiguous. This CDR3 region has 14 residues. In germline, CDR1 is ENHRY, CDR2 SYGVKD. V was pared by 6 bases and J by 2 bases, with 14 bases between. The CDR3 region is CAIRARMEAYEQYF. Written as DNA, the CDR3 is TGTGCCATCAGGGCACGGATGGAAGCCTACGAGCAGTACTTC.

CDR3 sequence (DNA): TGCGCCAGCAGCTTGCTCTCTAGCGGAGACCTCCAAGAGACCCAGTACTTC. Translating gives CASSLLSSGDLQETQYF. The chain recombines TRBV5-1 with TRBJ2-5; 7 bases align to TRBD2. Germline values: CDR1 SGHRS, CDR2 YFSETQ. V gave up 1 base and J gave up 1 base; unmatched junction bases: 10. The CDR3 has 17 residues. Supplemented by reference TRBV5-1 and TRBJ2-5, the full variable domain reads KAGVTQTPRYLIKTRGQQVTLSCSPISGHRSVSWYQQTPGQGLQFLFEYFSETQRNKGNFPGRFSGRQFSNSRSEMNVSTLELGDSALYLCASSLLSSGDLQETQYFGPGTRLLVL.

The chain combines TRBV6-5 with TRBJ2-7; possibly TRBD2 for D (7 bases). This CDR3 region has 14 residues. The V end lost 6 bases, the J end lost 3 bases, and 15 bases lay between the germline ends. Germline CDR1 is MNHEY and CDR2 is SVGAGI. CDR3 protein: CASSPGGPNYEQYF. CDR3 sequence (DNA): TGTGCCAGCAGCCCCGGGGGGCCTAACTACGAGCAGTACTTC.

The CDR3: CASSYGIGLAEIYEQYF. The CDR3 nucleotides are TGTGCCAGCAGTTACGGGATTGGGCTAGCGGAGATCTACGAGCAGTACTTC. This chain links TRBV6-2 or TRBV6-3 with TRBJ2-7; 7 nucleotides align to TRBD2. The germline V gene encodes CDR1 MNHEY and CDR2 SVGEGT. The junction had 13 bases not matched to a gene; V was cut back by 2 bases and J by 3 bases. The CDR3 sequence is 17 residues long.

The rearrangement uses TRBV7-6 and TRBJ2-2; no reliable D call. Trimming cost V 5 bases and J 4 bases, with 17 bases left between them. The CDR3 is 16 amino acids. Germline CDR1 is SGHVS and CDR2 is FNYEAQ. CDR3 DNA: TGTGCCAGCAGCCCCAGGATTGGGCGAGCCACCGGGGAGCTGTTTTTT. Amino acids: CASSPRIGRATGELFF.

V is TRBV7-2 and J is TRBJ1-1, with a possible D match to TRBD1 (6 bases). The CDR3 is made up of 17 amino acids. Germline V gene lookup returns CDR1 SGHTA and CDR2 FQGNSA. Trimming left V 5 bases short and J 4 bases short, with 23 bases between. CDR3 bases: TGTGCCAGCAGCCCCCAGTCGGGGGGAAGGGGGAGCACTGAAGCTTTCTTT. This codes for CASSPQSGGRGSTEAFF.

The J gene is TRBJ2-2, the V gene TRBV19; TRBD2 matches at 10 bases. The CDR3 contains 15 residues. Germline CDR1 reads LNHDA; CDR2 reads SQIVND (reference sequence). Unmatched junction bases numbered 8, after V lost 5 bases and J lost 8 bases. CDR3 in DNA: TGTGCCAGTAGTCCTCTAGCGGGAGTGAGGGGGGAGCTGTTTTTT. Its protein product is CASSPLAGVRGELFF. Full variable domain (rest looked up from reference TRBV19 and TRBJ2-2): DGGITQSPKYLFRKEGQNVTLSCEQNLNHDAMYWYRQDPGQGLRLIYYSQIVNDFQKGDIAEGYSVSREKKESFPLTVTSAQKNPTAFYLCASSPLAGVRGELFFGEGSRLTVL.

The chain links TRBV29-1 to TRBJ1-6; D call uncertain. Germline V gives CDR1 SQVTM, CDR2 ANQGSEA. This CDR3 region has 14 residues. Deletions cut 3 bases from V and 7 bases from J, with 13 bases between. The CDR3 region has the DNA TGCAGCGTTGACCCCAAGGACGAAAATTCACCCCTCCACTTT. Encoded protein: CSVDPKDENSPLHF.

V and J are TRBV18 and TRBJ1-1; D not certain. Trimming shortened V by 6 bases and J by 4 bases, and 12 bases separated the two germline ends. CDR3 length equals 13 residues. CDR1 KGHSH and CDR2 LQKENI come from the germline V gene. The DNA for the CDR3 is TGTGCCAGCTCTACCACGGCAGGCACTGAAGCTTTCTTT. Translated: CASSTTAGTEAFF.

V and J are TRBV9 and TRBJ2-7, with TRBD1 matching over 8 bases. Germline V gives CDR1 SGDLS, CDR2 YYNGEE. Losses at the gene ends were 4 bases for V and 3 bases for J; bases not matched to a gene: 6. The CDR3 has 14 residues. The DNA for the CDR3 is TGTGCCAGCAGCCCCGCGACAGGGGTCTACGAGCAGTACTTC. Protein: CASSPATGVYEQYF.